This T cell receptor beta chain was identified in a study of type 1 regulatory T cells (dated by TCRdb to about 2021). With respect to the entire study: An in vitro protocol by which a Tr1-enriched, alloantigen-specific CD4 T cell product named T-allo10 was generated was characterized in the study. T-allo10 was being tested clinically in patients with hematological malignancies who were undergoing allogeneic hematopoietic stem cell transplantation. The paper's findings and limits, for the study overall: A more restricted TCR repertoire was observed in Tr1 cells than in non-Tr1 cells, and this restriction was interpreted in the study as alloantigen-induced clonal expansion.

This clonotype was found many times. The antigen it binds to is not known. No quality values exist for individual bases; no much larger clone is one base distant. Sequencer: Illumina MiSeq. In-frame beta chains were kept once TCRdb had trimmed the public reads at Q25 with fastp and called clones with MiXCR. All rows with the same CDR3 protein become a single entry with the most common DNA and genes. In this sample the table shows about 42,000 distinct CDR3 sequences, 12% of which occur a single time. The top ten constitute over 7.5% of the sample. The TCR originated in a human donor in good health. The source material was cultured non-Tr1 T cells, either the whole culture or a sorted T cell fraction (not recorded which). Taken with the paper, the label for cell subset or site translates to: non-Tr1 population from the T-allo10 product.

CDR3 sequence: CASSSEQEKTEAFF. The nucleotides read TGTGCCAGCAGCTCAGAACAGGAGAAAACTGAAGCTTTCTTT. The chain links TRBV7-9 with TRBJ1-1; 5 matching bases give a weak D call of TRBD1. Including the terminal cysteine and phenylalanine, the CDR3 comprises 14 residues. The sequence is cut down to CDR3 DNA, 42 bases in frame from base 1. Reading the germline V gene (reference sequence) gives CDR1 SEHNR and CDR2 FQNEAQ. The germline ends are 14 bases apart after V is trimmed by 4 bases and J by 5 bases.